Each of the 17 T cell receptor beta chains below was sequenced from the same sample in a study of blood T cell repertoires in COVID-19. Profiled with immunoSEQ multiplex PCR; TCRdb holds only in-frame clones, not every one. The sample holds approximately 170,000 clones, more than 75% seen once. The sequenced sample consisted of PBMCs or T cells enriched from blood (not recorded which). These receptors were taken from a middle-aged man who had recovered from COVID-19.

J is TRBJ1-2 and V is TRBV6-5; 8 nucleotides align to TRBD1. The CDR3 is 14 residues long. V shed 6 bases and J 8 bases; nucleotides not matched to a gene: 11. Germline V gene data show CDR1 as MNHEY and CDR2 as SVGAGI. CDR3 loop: CASSHWTGSWGYTF. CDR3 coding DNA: TGTGCCAGCAGCCACTGGACAGGGAGTTGGGGCTACACCTTC.

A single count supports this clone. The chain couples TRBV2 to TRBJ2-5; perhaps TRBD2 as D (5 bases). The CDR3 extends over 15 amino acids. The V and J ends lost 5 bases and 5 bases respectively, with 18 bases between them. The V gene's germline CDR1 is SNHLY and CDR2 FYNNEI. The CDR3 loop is CASSRLSLAKETQYF. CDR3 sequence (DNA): TGTGCCAGCAGTCGTTTAAGCCTAGCTAAGGAGACCCAGTACTTC.

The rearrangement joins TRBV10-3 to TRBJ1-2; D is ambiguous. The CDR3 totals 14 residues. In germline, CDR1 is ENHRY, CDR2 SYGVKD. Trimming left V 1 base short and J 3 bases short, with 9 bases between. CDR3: CAISEYQSDYGYTF. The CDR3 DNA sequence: TGTGCCATCAGTGAGTACCAGTCCGACTATGGCTACACCTTC.

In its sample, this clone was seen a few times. The chain's CDR3 is CASRSPWEGNEQFF. CDR3 sequence (DNA): TGTGCCAGCAGGTCTCCGTGGGAGGGCAATGAGCAGTTCTTC. V is TRBV11-2 and J is TRBJ2-1, with 7 bases matching TRBD2. Germline lookup yields CDR1 SGHAT and CDR2 FQNNGV. With 6 bases clipped from V and 6 bases from J, the junction kept 8 bases outside the gene matches. The CDR3 is 14 residues long.

DNA of the CDR3: TGTGCCAGCAGCCAAAAAAGGGGAGATACGCAGTATTTT. The encoded protein is CASSQKRGDTQYF. The V gene is TRBV3-1 (or the pseudogene TRBV3-2), the J gene TRBJ2-3, with D possibly being TRBD1 (5 bases). The CDR3 is 13 amino acids. Trimming stripped 2 bases from V and 5 bases from J, with 8 bases between. Germline V CDR1 and CDR2: LGHDT, YNNKEL (reference sequence).

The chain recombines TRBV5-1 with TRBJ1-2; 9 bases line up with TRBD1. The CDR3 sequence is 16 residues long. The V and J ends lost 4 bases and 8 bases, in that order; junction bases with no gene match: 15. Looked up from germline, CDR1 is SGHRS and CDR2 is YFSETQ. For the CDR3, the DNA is TGCGCCAGCAGCCCCGTCCCTCAACAGGGGGCAAGGGGCTACACCTTC. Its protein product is CASSPVPQQGARGYTF.

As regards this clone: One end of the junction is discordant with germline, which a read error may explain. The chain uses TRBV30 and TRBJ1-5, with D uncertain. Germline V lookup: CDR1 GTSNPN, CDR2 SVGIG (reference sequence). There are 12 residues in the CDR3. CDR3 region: CAWSGTTQSQHF. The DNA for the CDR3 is TGTGCCTGGAGTGGTACTACTCAGTCCCAGCATTTT.

The CDR3 sequence is CASSDSDRVRYGYTF. CDR3 nucleotide sequence: TGCGCCAGCAGTGACTCCGACAGGGTGCGCTATGGCTACACCTTC. This rearrangement joins TRBV10-2 to TRBJ1-2; 7 bases map to TRBD1. Looked up from germline, CDR1 is WSHSY and CDR2 is SAAADI. V gave up 3 bases and J gave up 4 bases; unmatched junction bases: 8. This CDR3 contains 15 residues.

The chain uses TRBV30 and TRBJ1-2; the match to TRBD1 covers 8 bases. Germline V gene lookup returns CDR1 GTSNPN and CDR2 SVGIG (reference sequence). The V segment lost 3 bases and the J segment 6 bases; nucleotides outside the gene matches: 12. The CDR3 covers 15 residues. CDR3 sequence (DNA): TGTGCCTGGAGGGGTTTGACAGGGGCGTTCGATGGCTACACCTTC. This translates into CAWRGLTGAFDGYTF.

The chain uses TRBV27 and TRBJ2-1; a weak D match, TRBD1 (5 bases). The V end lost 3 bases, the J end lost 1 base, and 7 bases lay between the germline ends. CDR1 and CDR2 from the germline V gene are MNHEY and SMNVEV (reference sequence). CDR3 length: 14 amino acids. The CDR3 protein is CASSLAGSYNEQFF. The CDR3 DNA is TGTGCCAGCAGTTTGGCAGGGTCCTACAATGAGCAGTTCTTC.

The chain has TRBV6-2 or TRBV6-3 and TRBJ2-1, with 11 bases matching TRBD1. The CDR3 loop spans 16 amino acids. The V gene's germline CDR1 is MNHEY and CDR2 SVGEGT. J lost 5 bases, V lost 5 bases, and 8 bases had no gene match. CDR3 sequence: CASSPWAGQGDNEQFF. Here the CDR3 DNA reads TGTGCCAGCAGTCCATGGGCGGGACAGGGGGACAATGAGCAGTTCTTC.

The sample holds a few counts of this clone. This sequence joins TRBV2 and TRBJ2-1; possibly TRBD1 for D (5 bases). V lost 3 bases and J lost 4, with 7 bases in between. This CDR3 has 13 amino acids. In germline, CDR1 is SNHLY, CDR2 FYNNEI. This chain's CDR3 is CASSDQGYNEQFF. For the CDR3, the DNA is TGTGCCAGCAGTGATCAGGGATACAATGAGCAGTTCTTC.

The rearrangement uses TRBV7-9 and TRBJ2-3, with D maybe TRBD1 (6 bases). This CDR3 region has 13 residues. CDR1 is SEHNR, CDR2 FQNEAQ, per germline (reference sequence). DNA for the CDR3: TGTGCAGAAAGGGGGTCCGCGGAGGATACGCAGTATTTT. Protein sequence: CAERGSAEDTQYF.

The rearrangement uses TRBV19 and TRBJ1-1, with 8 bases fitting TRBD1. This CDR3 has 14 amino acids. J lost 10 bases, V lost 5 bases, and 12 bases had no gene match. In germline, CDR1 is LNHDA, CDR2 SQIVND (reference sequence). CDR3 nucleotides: TGTGCCAGTAGTTATCGGGGACAGGCTGCCGTAGCTTTCTTT. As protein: CASSYRGQAAVAFF.

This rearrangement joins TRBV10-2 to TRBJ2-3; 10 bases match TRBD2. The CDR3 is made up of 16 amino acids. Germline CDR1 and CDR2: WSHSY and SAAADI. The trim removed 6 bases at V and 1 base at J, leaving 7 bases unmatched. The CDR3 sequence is CASRGKGTSGTDTQYF. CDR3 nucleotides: TGCGCCAGCAGGGGAAAAGGGACTAGCGGCACAGATACGCAGTATTTT.

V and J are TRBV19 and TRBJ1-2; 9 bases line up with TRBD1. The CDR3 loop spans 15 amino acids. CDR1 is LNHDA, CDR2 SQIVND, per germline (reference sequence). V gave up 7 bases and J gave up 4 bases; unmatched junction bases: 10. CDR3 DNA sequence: TGTGCCAGTAAATCCTCAGGGACAGGGTCCTATGGCTACACCTTC. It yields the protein CASKSSGTGSYGYTF.

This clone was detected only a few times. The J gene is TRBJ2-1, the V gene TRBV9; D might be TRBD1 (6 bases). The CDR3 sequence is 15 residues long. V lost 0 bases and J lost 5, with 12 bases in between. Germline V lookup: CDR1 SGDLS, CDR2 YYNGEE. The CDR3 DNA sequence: TGTGCCAGCAGCGTAGACCCCAGGGGCAACAATGAGCAGTTCTTC. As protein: CASSVDPRGNNEQFF.